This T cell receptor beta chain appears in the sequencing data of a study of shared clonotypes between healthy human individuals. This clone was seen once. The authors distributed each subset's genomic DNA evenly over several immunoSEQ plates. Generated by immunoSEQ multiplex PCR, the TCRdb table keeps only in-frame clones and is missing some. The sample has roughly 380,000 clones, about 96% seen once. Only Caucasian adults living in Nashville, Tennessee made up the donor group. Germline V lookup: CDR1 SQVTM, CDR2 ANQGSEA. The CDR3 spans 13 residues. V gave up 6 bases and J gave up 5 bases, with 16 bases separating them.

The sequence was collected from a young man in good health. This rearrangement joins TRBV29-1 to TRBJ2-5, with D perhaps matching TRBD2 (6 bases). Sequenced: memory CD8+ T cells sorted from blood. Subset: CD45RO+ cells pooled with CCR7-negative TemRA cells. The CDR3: CSVGGRAFETQYF. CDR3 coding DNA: TGCAGCGTCGGAGGGCGGGCTTTCGAGACCCAGTACTTC.